The 16 T cell receptor beta chains in this list originate from one sample, sequenced in a study of siplizumab effects on memory and regulatory T cells. Assay: immunoSEQ multiplex PCR; the TCRdb copy retains only in-frame clones and omits some. The table shows roughly 62,000 clones, with approximately 93% occurring only once. The sequencing input was CD8+ T cells sorted from blood. The receptor set was obtained from a human donor in good health.

The chain recombines TRBV29-1 with TRBJ2-1, with TRBD1 as a possible D gene (5 bases). V lost 4 bases and J lost 1, with 11 bases in between. This CDR3 is built from 14 residues. In germline, CDR1 is SQVTM, CDR2 ANQGSEA. The CDR3 DNA sequence: TGCAGCGTTGCTCGGCAGGGTTCCTACAATGAGCAGTTCTTC. Its translation is CSVARQGSYNEQFF.

The V call is TRBV10-3, the J call TRBJ1-5; 8 nucleotides agree with TRBD1. Germline CDR1 ENHRY, CDR2 SYGVKD. Trimming cost V 2 bases and J 7 bases; bases outside gene matches: 10. The CDR3 has 16 amino acids. The CDR3 region has the DNA TGTGCCATCAGTGAGGCACCGACAGGGGCGGGACAGCCCCAGCATTTT. Its translation is CAISEAPTGAGQPQHF.

This clone has just a few counts. The CDR3 protein is CASSLGAEQFF. CDR3 nucleotides: TGTGCCAGCAGCTTAGGGGCCGAGCAGTTCTTC. V usage is TRBV7-9 and J usage is TRBJ2-1; D remains ambiguous. The CDR3 extends over 11 amino acids. With 1 base removed from V and 10 bases from J, the gap between germline ends came to 5 bases. CDR1 is SEHNR and CDR2 is FQNEAQ in the germline V gene (reference sequence).

The rearrangement uses TRBV19 and TRBJ2-3, with 9 bases fitting TRBD1. Germline trimming cut 6 bases from V and 5 bases from J; bases unmatched to any gene: 6. Per germline, CDR1 LNHDA and CDR2 SQIVND (reference sequence). The CDR3 is 14 amino acids. CDR3 sequence (DNA): TGTGCCAGTAGGACACAGGGGGCCTTAGATACGCAGTATTTT. It codes for CASRTQGALDTQYF.

The V gene is TRBV19, the J gene TRBJ2-7; 9 nucleotides agree with TRBD1. In germline, CDR1 is LNHDA, CDR2 SQIVND (reference sequence). The J segment lost 8 bases and the V segment lost 4 bases, leaving 3 bases of the junction unmatched. This CDR3 is 12 amino acids long. The CDR3 reads CASSTGQGQQYF. CDR3 in DNA: TGTGCCAGTAGTACGGGACAGGGACAGCAGTACTTC.

The chain joins TRBV27 to TRBJ2-2; D possibly corresponds to TRBD2 (5 bases). This CDR3 has 15 amino acids. CDR1 and CDR2 from the germline V gene are MNHEY and SMNVEV (reference sequence). V lost 5 bases and J lost 8, with 18 bases in between. CDR3: CASSDPGLVGGELFF. CDR3 sequence (DNA): TGTGCCAGCAGTGACCCTGGACTCGTGGGGGGGGAGCTGTTTTTT.

The chain couples TRBV28 to TRBJ2-7; D perhaps matches TRBD2 (6 bases). Trimming stripped 5 bases from V and 5 bases from J, with 13 bases between. In germline, CDR1 is MDHEN, CDR2 SYDVKM. The CDR3 covers 13 residues. Here the CDR3 DNA reads TGTGCCAGCAGTCTGCTAGCGTTCCACGAGCAGTACTTC. Amino acids: CASSLLAFHEQYF.

This rearrangement joins TRBV19 to TRBJ2-7, with no clear D. The V gene lost 3 bases and the J gene lost 1 base, with 10 bases spanning the gap. CDR1 and CDR2 (germline): LNHDA, SQIVND (reference sequence). The CDR3 runs 14 residues. DNA of the CDR3: TGTGCCAGTAGTATGTATGGCAGTTCCTACGAGCAGTACTTC. This codes for CASSMYGSSYEQYF.

The V gene is TRBV27, the J gene TRBJ2-1; no clear D gene. The V gene's germline CDR1 is MNHEY and CDR2 SMNVEV (reference sequence). Trimming took off 3 bases at V and 7 bases at J, with 10 bases between the two ends. This CDR3 comprises 13 residues. This CDR3 reads CASSFGDENEQFF. DNA for the CDR3: TGTGCCAGCAGTTTCGGAGACGAGAATGAGCAGTTCTTC.

The chain uses TRBV27 and TRBJ2-2, with D unresolved. Between the trimmed V and J ends, which lost 6 bases and 0 bases, there was a span of 8 bases. CDR3 length: 14 residues. Per the germline V gene, CDR1 is MNHEY and CDR2 is SMNVEV (reference sequence). The CDR3 region has the DNA TGTGCCAGCAGACCAGAACCGAACACCGGGGAGCTGTTTTTT. Translating it yields CASRPEPNTGELFF.

Written as DNA, the CDR3 is TGTGCCAGCAGTTACGCGGAAGAAGCTTTCTTT. It specifies CASSYAEEAFF. This chain connects TRBV6-5 to TRBJ1-1; D is ambiguous. Germline values: CDR1 MNHEY, CDR2 SVGAGI. The V end was cut by 2 bases, the J end by 8 bases, with 6 bases between. This CDR3 contains 11 residues.

The rearrangement joins TRBV27 to TRBJ2-7; 7 bases align to TRBD1. The CDR3 runs 14 residues. J gave up 3 bases and V 4 bases, and 6 bases lay outside the gene matches. The germline V gene encodes CDR1 MNHEY and CDR2 SMNVEV (reference sequence). CDR3 amino acids: CASSWGRGIYEQYF. The CDR3 DNA sequence: TGTGCCAGCAGTTGGGGCAGGGGGATCTACGAGCAGTACTTC.

The V and J genes are TRBV6-5 and TRBJ1-2; no definite D call. This CDR3 has 13 amino acids. Trimming removed 4 bases from V and 7 bases from J, with 13 bases in between. From germline, CDR1 is MNHEY and CDR2 SVGAGI. The DNA of the CDR3 is TGTGCCAGCAGTTTGGAGGGCGGTGGTGGCTACACCTTC. It encodes CASSLEGGGGYTF.

CDR3 in amino acids: CASSLPDRIYEQYF. The DNA for the CDR3 is TGTGCCAGCAGCCTTCCGGACCGGATCTACGAGCAGTACTTC. The chain carries TRBV5-4 and TRBJ2-5; no reliable D call. The end of the DNA is better explained by TRBJ2-7, so the J call may be wrong. Germline V lookup: CDR1 SGHNT, CDR2 YYREEE (reference sequence). CDR3 size: 14 residues.

This clone showed up just a few times. This chain joins TRBV6-1 and TRBJ2-7; D gene ambiguous. Per germline, CDR1 MNHNS and CDR2 SASEGT. Trimming shortened V by 3 bases and J by 5 bases, and 11 bases separated the two germline ends. The CDR3 totals 13 residues. In DNA, the CDR3 is TGTGCCAGCAGTGACCAACAGATCCACGAGCAGTACTTC. Encoded protein: CASSDQQIHEQYF.

The chain employs TRBV19 and TRBJ2-1; the D gene is possibly TRBD1 (6 bases). Trimming pared 5 bases from V and 3 bases from J, leaving 14 bases between. The CDR3 extends over 15 amino acids. CDR1 is LNHDA, CDR2 SQIVND, per germline (reference sequence). The CDR3 spells CASSQQGVGYNEQFF. As DNA, the CDR3 is TGTGCCAGTAGTCAACAGGGCGTGGGCTACAATGAGCAGTTCTTC.